The clone carrying this T cell receptor beta chain has a count of ten or more. Its specificity is unknown. This specimen belongs to a study of breast tumors, draining lymph nodes, adjacent tissues. TCRdb passed the multiplex PCR reads through MiXCR, listing each CDR3 protein once. The repertoire holds fewer than 300,000 distinct CDR3 sequences, 32% seen once, with around 1.5% in the top ten. Points from the study as a whole: Data only fit, rather than demonstrated, lymph node origin of most tumor T cells. Compared with lymph nodes, tumors were less diverse; compared with nontumor tissue, more.

Axillary draining lymph nodes of breast cancer patients supplied the node samples. Trimming took 3 bases from V and 15 from J, leaving 15 bases between them. This CDR3 is 13 amino acids long. Looked up from germline, CDR1 is SGHAT and CDR2 is FQNNGV. This clonotype was obtained from a female donor with breast cancer. Some clones in this sample may be carry-over from other donors' samples. The J gene is TRBJ1-6, the V gene TRBV11-2; D might be TRBD1 (6 bases). The material sequenced was axillary lymph node tissue. Written as DNA, the CDR3 is TGTGCCAGCAGCTTTCCAGGAGTAGGGGGCCTCCACTTT. Protein: CASSFPGVGGLHF.